The clone carrying this T cell receptor (beta chain) was detected a few times. Germline loops: CDR1 SEHNR, CDR2 FQNEAQ (reference sequence). The length of the CDR3 is 12 residues. Deletions cut 1 base from V and 8 bases from J, with 8 bases between. These data originate in a study of T cell changes during pregnancy in multiple sclerosis. The assay was immunoSEQ multiplex PCR, and TCRdb's table has in-frame clones only and misses some. The sample includes about 52,000 clones, 90% to 95% seen only once; the top ten take approximately 0.4%. The sample here was CD4+ T cells from peripheral blood mononuclear cells, taken before pregnancy. This chain joins TRBV7-9 and TRBJ1-1; tentatively, D is TRBD1 (5 bases). The source is a female donor with multiple sclerosis, enrolled in a pregnancy study. The CDR3 coding sequence is TGTGCCAGCAGCTTAGGGACATCCGAAGCTTTCTTT. It yields the protein CASSLGTSEAFF.